This TCR beta chain was observed in a study of PD-1 blockade in classical Hodgkin lymphoma. Repertoires were generated with immunoSEQ multiplex PCR, while TCRdb's copy carries only in-frame clones and drops some. The sample yields approximately 22,000 clones, 70% to 80% seen once. Of note for this clone: Antigen unknown.

Findings and caveats of the study: Researchers reported that CD4+ TCR diversity, though not CD8+, rose significantly by C4D1.

The time point denotes: cycle 4 day 1 (C4D1), after five to seven weeks of nivolumab. No patient escaped relapse after autologous stem cell transplantation, and brentuximab vedotin exposure varied. Germline V gene lookup returns CDR1 SGHRS and CDR2 YFSETQ. The trim removed 1 base at V and 4 bases at J, leaving 9 bases unmatched. The CDR3 loop spans 16 amino acids. The chain carries TRBV5-1 and TRBJ2-5; 8 nucleotides line up with TRBD1. The sequenced sample was peripheral blood mononuclear cells (PBMCs), obtained before the fourth cycle of nivolumab. The clonotype was recovered from a human donor with classical Hodgkin lymphoma. The CDR3 DNA sequence: TGCGCCAGCAGCTTGACCTCCGGACAGGGAGGAGAGACCCAGTACTTC. It is translated as CASSLTSGQGGETQYF.